The rows below give T cell receptor beta chains drawn from one sample of a study of blood T cell repertoires in COVID-19. Here immunoSEQ multiplex PCR was the method, and the copy in TCRdb shows in-frame clones only, minus some. The data contain about 110,000 clones, around 90% of them singletons. Sequencing used peripheral blood. These receptors were obtained from a human donor in a cohort sampled during active COVID-19. The CDR3 runs from the conserved cysteine through the conserved F or W. The D gene is left open where the match is weak. Size is stated for part of the rows, as once, few or many counts, or as a class when the clone is expanded.

clone_size	v_call	d_call	j_call	cdr3_aa	cdr3_nt
-	TRBV6-5	TRBD1	TRBJ1-1	CASSRQGATEAFF	TGTGCCAGCAGCCGACAGGGCGCCACTGAAGCTTTCTTT
-	TRBV6-2/TRBV6-3	TRBD1	TRBJ1-1	CASSFAGQAPEAFF	TGTGCCAGCAGTTTTGCCGGACAGGCACCTGAAGCTTTCTTT
-	TRBV4-3	-	TRBJ2-1	CASSTRQGLEGNEQFF	TGCGCCAGCAGCACCCGACAGGGACTAGAAGGGAATGAGCAGTTCTTC
-	TRBV9	-	TRBJ1-2	CASSPGQTPNYGYTF	TGTGCCAGCAGCCCTGGACAGACCCCTAACTATGGCTACACCTTC
-	TRBV29-1	-	TRBJ2-2	CSVVGSGRTGELFF	TGCAGCGTTGTTGGGTCAGGGCGCACCGGGGAGCTGTTTTTT
-	TRBV7-2	-	TRBJ1-4	CASSLGRSGEKLFF	TGTGCCAGCAGCTTAGGGAGGTCAGGCGAAAAACTGTTTTTT
-	TRBV10-1	-	TRBJ2-1	CASRSGYYNEQFF	TGCGCCAGCCGTAGCGGATACTACAATGAGCAGTTCTTC
-	TRBV11-1	-	TRBJ2-5	CASSLRRAGRQETQYF	TGTGCCAGCAGCTTACGGAGGGCGGGACGGCAAGAGACCCAGTACTTC
-	TRBV10-1	-	TRBJ1-1	CASSEFGEENTEAFF	TGCGCCAGCAGTGAGTTTGGGGAGGAGAACACTGAAGCTTTCTTT
-	TRBV7-3	TRBD2	TRBJ2-1	CASSLRTSGSHEQFF	TGTGCCAGCAGCCTCCGGACTAGCGGGAGCCATGAGCAGTTCTTC
-	TRBV12-5	TRBD2	TRBJ2-3	CASGASPGTSGSSTDTQYF	TGTGCTAGTGGTGCCAGTCCTGGGACTAGCGGGAGTAGTACAGATACGCAGTATTTT
-	TRBV14	TRBD1	TRBJ1-1	CASSPIQTGMSFF	TGTGCCAGCAGCCCCATTCAGACAGGGATGTCTTTCTTT
-	TRBV27	-	TRBJ1-2	CATGGGIDGYTF	TGTGCCACCGGGGGGGGTATCGATGGCTACACCTTC
once	TRBV28	-	TRBJ2-2	CASRGGTGELFF	TGTGCCAGCAGAGGGGGCACCGGGGAGCTGTTTTTT
-	TRBV5-1	TRBD1	TRBJ1-4	CASSSPGQGSEKLFF	TGCGCCAGCAGCTCGCCGGGACAGGGTTCTGAAAAACTGTTTTTT
-	TRBV3-1/TRBV3-2	TRBD2	TRBJ2-1	CASSQDVSRGAAYNEQFF	TGTGCCAGCAGCCAAGATGTCTCGCGGGGGGCCGCCTACAATGAGCAGTTCTTC
few	TRBV28	TRBD1	TRBJ1-5	CASSFGQGYNQPQHF	TGTGCCAGCAGTTTTGGACAGGGCTACAATCAGCCCCAGCATTTT
-	TRBV10-3	-	TRBJ1-2	CAISGQDNYGYTF	TGTGCCATCAGTGGACAGGATAACTATGGCTACACCTTC